These 15 T cell receptor beta chains share one sample of origin, sequenced in a study of blood T cell repertoires in COVID-19. Sequenced by immunoSEQ multiplex PCR; TCRdb stores in-frame clones only, minus some. Of around 100,000 clones in the sample, 85% were seen once. The sample comprised peripheral blood. The receptors stem from a man between 40 and 49 years old with acute or convalescent COVID-19.

Only one count was recorded for this clone. The V gene is TRBV7-8, the J gene TRBJ2-7; no reliable D call. V was trimmed by 2 bases and J by 0 bases, leaving 11 bases between them. CDR3 length: 15 amino acids. CDR1 is SGHVS, CDR2 FQNEAQ, per germline. DNA of the CDR3: TGTGCCAGCAGCTTATCTCCTAGAAGCTCCTACGAGCAGTACTTC. Its protein product is CASSLSPRSSYEQYF.

The chain combines TRBV2 with TRBJ2-1; 9 nucleotides align to TRBD2. The J segment lost 11 bases and the V segment lost 4 bases, leaving 9 bases of the junction unmatched. Germline lookup yields CDR1 SNHLY and CDR2 FYNNEI. There are 14 residues in the CDR3. DNA for the CDR3: TGTGCCAGCAGTGGCGGGGGGGAAGGGACTCAGCAGTTCTTC. Translated: CASSGGGEGTQQFF.

The chain has TRBV6-5 and TRBJ1-1; no clear D. V was trimmed by 5 bases and J by 1 base, leaving 11 bases between them. In germline, CDR1 is MNHEY, CDR2 SVGAGI. The length of the CDR3 is 14 residues. CDR3 sequence reads: CASSPQITNTEAFF. As DNA, the CDR3 is TGTGCCAGCAGTCCGCAGATCACGAACACTGAAGCTTTCTTT.

This clone was picked up a small number of times. The chain recombines TRBV29-1 with TRBJ2-3; TRBD2 agrees at 8 bases. Germline CDR1 reads SQVTM; CDR2 reads ANQGSEA. Trimming cost V 4 bases and J 2 bases; bases outside gene matches: 8. The CDR3 sequence is 15 residues long. The CDR3 sequence is CSVGSRGGNTDTQYF. In DNA, the CDR3 is TGCAGCGTTGGTTCACGCGGGGGGAACACAGATACGCAGTATTTT.

The chain employs TRBV5-5 and TRBJ2-1, with 7 bases matching TRBD1. The ends lost 2 bases at V and 6 bases at J; junction bases unmatched: 5. This CDR3 is built from 14 residues. CDR1 and CDR2 (germline): SGHKS, YYEKEE (reference sequence). This CDR3 reads CASSFRGRFNEQFF. The CDR3 DNA sequence: TGTGCCAGCAGCTTTAGGGGGCGTTTCAATGAGCAGTTCTTC.

V gene TRBV12-3 or TRBV12-4 combines with J gene TRBJ1-1; D perhaps matches TRBD1 (5 bases). The CDR3 totals 12 residues. V lost 3 bases to trimming and J lost 6 bases, with 8 bases between them. The CDR3, as DNA: TGTGCCAGCAGTTTCGGGGGTTCTGAAGCTTTCTTT. It codes for CASSFGGSEAFF.

The genes are TRBV3-1 (or the pseudogene TRBV3-2) and TRBJ2-3; 13 positions agree with TRBD2. Germline V CDR1 and CDR2: LGHDT, YNNKEL (reference sequence). There are 18 residues in the CDR3. V shed 0 bases and J 6 bases; nucleotides not matched to a gene: 9. The CDR3 region is CASSQEDPGLAGRDTQYF. CDR3 nucleotide sequence: TGTGCCAGCAGCCAAGAAGACCCGGGACTAGCGGGGCGGGATACGCAGTATTTT.

V is TRBV10-2 and J is TRBJ1-6, with D hard to call. The V end lost 10 bases, the J end lost 0 bases, and 19 bases lay between the germline ends. Germline-derived CDR1 and CDR2 are WSHSY and SAAADI. This CDR3 comprises 17 residues. The CDR3 is CATFDTLEGSYNSPLHF. The CDR3 region has the DNA TGCGCCACCTTCGATACTTTGGAGGGCTCCTATAATTCACCCCTCCACTTT.

The chain is built from TRBV6-5 and TRBJ1-5; D is unresolved. CDR1 and CDR2 (germline): MNHEY, SVGAGI. The CDR3 spans 13 residues. Trimming pared 6 bases from V and 7 bases from J, leaving 13 bases between. The CDR3 loop is CASSGEILQPQHF. The CDR3 region has the DNA TGTGCCAGCAGCGGAGAGATATTGCAGCCCCAGCATTTT.

The chain recombines TRBV7-9 with TRBJ2-1; maybe TRBD2 (6 bases). CDR3 length equals 15 residues. The germline V and J ends were trimmed by 4 bases and 7 bases, with 17 bases remaining between them. Per germline, CDR1 SEHNR and CDR2 FQNEAQ (reference sequence). CDR3: CASSSGLARGNEQFF. The CDR3 DNA follows: TGTGCCAGCAGCTCTGGCCTAGCTCGGGGGAATGAGCAGTTCTTC.

The chain employs TRBV10-3 and TRBJ1-2; TRBD1 aligns across 9 bases. The CDR3 spans 14 residues. V shed 6 bases, J shed 4 bases, and the junction held 6 bases outside the gene matches. Germline V gene lookup returns CDR1 ENHRY and CDR2 SYGVKD. The CDR3 sequence is CAISNPTGGYGYTF. The CDR3 DNA sequence: TGTGCCATCAGCAACCCGACAGGGGGCTATGGCTACACCTTC.

The chain carries TRBV7-2 and TRBJ1-1; D not resolved. The length of the CDR3 is 13 residues. The germline CDR1 and CDR2 sequences are SGHTA and FQGNSA. Trimming removed 2 bases at V and 1 base at J, with 5 bases between. CDR3 sequence reads: CASSLSRNTEAFF. In nucleotides, the CDR3 is TGTGCCAGCAGCTTATCCAGGAACACTGAAGCTTTCTTT.

The chain carries TRBV12-3 or TRBV12-4 and TRBJ2-5; D gene ambiguous. The CDR3 length is 13 residues. V was pared by 2 bases and J by 2 bases, with 6 bases between. The CDR3 loop is CASSLLAQETQYF. DNA of the CDR3: TGTGCCAGCAGTTTATTGGCTCAAGAGACCCAGTACTTC.

J is TRBJ2-5 and V is TRBV12-3 or TRBV12-4, with D tentatively TRBD2 (5 bases). This CDR3 has 12 residues. Trimming took off 0 bases at V and 9 bases at J, with 8 bases between the two ends. Here the CDR3 DNA reads TGTGCCAGCAGTTTAGCGGAGGAGGCCCAGTACTTC. Protein product: CASSLAEEAQYF.

CDR3 coding DNA: TGTGCCAGCAGCTCGGACAGGGGGAGCACTGAAGCTTTCTTT. This sequence encodes CASSSDRGSTEAFF. V is TRBV7-9 and J is TRBJ1-1; TRBD1 matches 10 bases. Losses at the gene ends were 4 bases for V and 4 bases for J; bases not matched to a gene: 3. The CDR3 has 14 residues. Germline loops: CDR1 SEHNR, CDR2 FQNEAQ (reference sequence).